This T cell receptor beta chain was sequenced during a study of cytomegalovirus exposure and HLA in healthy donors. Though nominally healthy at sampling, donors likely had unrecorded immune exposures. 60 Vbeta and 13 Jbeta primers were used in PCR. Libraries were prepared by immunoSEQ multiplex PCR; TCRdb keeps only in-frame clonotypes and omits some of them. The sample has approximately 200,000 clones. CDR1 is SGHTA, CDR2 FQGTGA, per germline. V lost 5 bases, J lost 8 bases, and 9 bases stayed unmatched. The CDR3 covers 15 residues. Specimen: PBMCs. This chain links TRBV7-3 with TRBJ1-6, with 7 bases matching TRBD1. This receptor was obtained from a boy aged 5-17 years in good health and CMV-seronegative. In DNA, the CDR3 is TGTGCCAGCAGCAGATCCGGGACAGCGGATTCACCCCTCCACTTT. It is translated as CASSRSGTADSPLHF.